This T cell receptor (beta chain) was obtained from a study of B cell selection in AIRE deficiency. Assay: immunoSEQ multiplex PCR; the TCRdb copy retains only in-frame clones and omits some. The table records 20,000 to 25,000 clones, 95% to 98% of them present only once. This clone was seen just once. CD4+CD127+ cells were sorted as the conventional CD4 T cells. V lost 4 bases, J lost 5 bases, and 6 bases stayed unmatched. CDR3 length equals 14 residues. Germline V gene lookup returns CDR1 SGHRS and CDR2 YFSETQ. The chain carries TRBV5-1 and TRBJ2-7, with TRBD2 matching over 10 bases. Sequencing was done on a sample of conventional CD4+ T cells sorted from PBMCs. The clonotype was recovered from a human donor with AIRE deficiency. CDR3 residues: CASSQPLAGDEQYF. CDR3 DNA: TGCGCCAGCAGCCAGCCCCTAGCGGGAGACGAGCAGTACTTC.